This T cell receptor beta chain was obtained from a study of T cell responses to AZD1222 COVID-19 vaccine. Study at large: Both about-4-week and about-12-week second-dose recipients were combined.

Germline V lookup: CDR1 MNHEY, CDR2 SVGEGT. V was clipped by 0 bases and J by 0 bases, with 8 bases between them. The CDR3 covers 16 residues. A remark on this clone: Its antigen is unknown.

The study's findings and limits: Two doses of AZD1222 preceded a rise in Spike-specific TCR breadth and depth.

The repertoire was sequenced with immunoSEQ multiplex PCR; TCRdb's copy has only in-frame clones and lacks some. The sample shows approximately 64,000 clones, 84% of them seen only once. The material was peripheral blood, obtained on day 0 of AZD1222 vaccination. This rearrangement joins TRBV6-2 or TRBV6-3 to TRBJ2-2; D possibly corresponds to TRBD1 (5 bases). The sequence derives from an adult in good health. CDR3 DNA sequence: TGTGCCAGCAGTTACTCGGGGCTAGCGAACACCGGGGAGCTGTTTTTT. Its translation: CASSYSGLANTGELFF.